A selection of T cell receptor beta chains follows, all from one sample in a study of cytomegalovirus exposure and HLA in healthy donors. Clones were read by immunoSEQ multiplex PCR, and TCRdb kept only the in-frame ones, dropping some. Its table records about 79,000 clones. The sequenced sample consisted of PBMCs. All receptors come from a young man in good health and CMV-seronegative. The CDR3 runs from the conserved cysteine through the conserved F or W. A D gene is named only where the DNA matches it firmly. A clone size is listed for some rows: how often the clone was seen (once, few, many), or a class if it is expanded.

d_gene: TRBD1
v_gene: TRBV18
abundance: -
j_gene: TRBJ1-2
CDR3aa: CASSPGTGATNSYGYTF
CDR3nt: TGTGCCAGCTCACCAGGGACAGGGGCAACAAACTCCTATGGCTACACCTTC

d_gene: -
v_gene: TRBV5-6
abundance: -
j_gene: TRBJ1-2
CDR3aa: CASGLGDGYTF
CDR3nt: TGTGCCAGCGGCCTCGGAGATGGCTACACCTTC

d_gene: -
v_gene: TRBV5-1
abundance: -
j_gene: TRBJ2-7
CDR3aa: CASSSLLGGQSYEQYF
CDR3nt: TGCGCCAGCAGCTCCCTACTTGGCGGGCAGTCCTACGAGCAGTACTTC

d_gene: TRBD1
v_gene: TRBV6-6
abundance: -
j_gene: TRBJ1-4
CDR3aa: CASRPTTGTGDEKLFF
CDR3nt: TGTGCCAGCCGTCCCACTACCGGGACAGGGGATGAAAAACTGTTTTTT

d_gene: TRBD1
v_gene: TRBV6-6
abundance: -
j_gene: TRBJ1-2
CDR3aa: CASSTGADWGYTF
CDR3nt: TGTGCCAGCAGTACAGGGGCCGACTGGGGCTACACCTTC

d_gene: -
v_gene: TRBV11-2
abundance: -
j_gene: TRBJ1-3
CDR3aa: CASSPQGNSGNTIYF
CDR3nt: TGTGCCAGCAGCCCCCAGGGGAACTCTGGAAACACCATATATTTT

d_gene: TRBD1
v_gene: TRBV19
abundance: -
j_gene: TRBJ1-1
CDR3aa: CASSITGDTEAFF
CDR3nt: TGTGCCAGTAGTATTACAGGGGATACTGAAGCTTTCTTT

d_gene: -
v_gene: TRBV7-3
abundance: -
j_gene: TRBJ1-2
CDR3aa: CASSMDRFNYGYTF
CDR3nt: TGTGCCAGCAGCATGGACAGATTTAACTATGGCTACACCTTC

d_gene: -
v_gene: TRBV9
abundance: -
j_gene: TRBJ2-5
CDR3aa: CASSVDRQETQYF
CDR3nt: TGTGCCAGCAGCGTGGACAGACAAGAGACCCAGTACTTC

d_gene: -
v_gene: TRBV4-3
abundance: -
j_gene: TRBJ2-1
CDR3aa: CASSLDSSSYNEQFF
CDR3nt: TGCGCCAGCAGCCTGGACTCGAGCTCCTACAATGAGCAGTTCTTC

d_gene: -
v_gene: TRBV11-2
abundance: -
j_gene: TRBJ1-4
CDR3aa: CASSSSRGNEKLFF
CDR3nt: TGTGCCAGCAGCTCCTCCCGGGGGAACGAAAAACTGTTTTTT

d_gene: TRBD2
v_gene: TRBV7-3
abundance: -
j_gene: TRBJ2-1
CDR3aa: CASSSPGLAGDEQFF
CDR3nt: TGTGCCAGCAGCTCTCCCGGACTAGCGGGAGATGAGCAGTTCTTC

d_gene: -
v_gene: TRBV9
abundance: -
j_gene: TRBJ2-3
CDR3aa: CASSVRTKDTQYF
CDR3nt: TGTGCCAGCAGCGTCAGGACAAAGGATACGCAGTATTTT

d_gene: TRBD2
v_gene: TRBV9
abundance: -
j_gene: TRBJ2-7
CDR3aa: CASSPAGGSSYEQYF
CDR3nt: TGTGCCAGCAGCCCCGCGGGAGGGAGCTCCTACGAGCAGTACTTC

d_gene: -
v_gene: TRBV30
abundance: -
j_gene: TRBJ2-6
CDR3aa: CAWSVPPRQFYSGANVLTF
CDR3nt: TGTGCCTGGAGTGTACCGCCAAGACAGTTTTACTCTGGGGCCAACGTCCTGACTTTC

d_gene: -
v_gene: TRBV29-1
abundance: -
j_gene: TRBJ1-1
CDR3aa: CSVVRQGDTEAFF
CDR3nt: TGCAGCGTTGTGCGGCAAGGGGATACTGAAGCTTTCTTT

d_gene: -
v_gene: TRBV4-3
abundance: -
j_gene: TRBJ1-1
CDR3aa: CASSQMTVGGTEAFF
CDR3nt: TGCGCCAGCAGCCAAATGACCGTCGGGGGCACTGAAGCTTTCTTT

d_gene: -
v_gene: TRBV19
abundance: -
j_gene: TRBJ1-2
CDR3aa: CASSIPGGLPGYTF
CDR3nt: TGTGCCAGTAGTATACCGGGCGGACTCCCTGGCTACACCTTC

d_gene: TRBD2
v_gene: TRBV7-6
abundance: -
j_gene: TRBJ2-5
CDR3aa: CASSSGLEETQYF
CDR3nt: TGTGCCAGCAGCTCGGGACTAGAGGAGACCCAGTACTTC

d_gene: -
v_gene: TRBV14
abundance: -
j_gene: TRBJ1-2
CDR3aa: CASSQDSLIYGYTF
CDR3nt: TGTGCCAGCAGCCAAGATTCGCTAATCTATGGCTACACCTTC

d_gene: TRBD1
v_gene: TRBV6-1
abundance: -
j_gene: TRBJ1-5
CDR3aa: CASSEGAAGGFSGQPQHF
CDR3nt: TGTGCCAGCAGTGAAGGGGCGGCAGGGGGTTTTTCCGGTCAGCCCCAGCATTTT

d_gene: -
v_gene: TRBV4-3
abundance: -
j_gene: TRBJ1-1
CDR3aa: CASSQEEGEASF
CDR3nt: TGCGCCAGCAGCCAAGAGGAGGGTGAAGCTTCCTTT

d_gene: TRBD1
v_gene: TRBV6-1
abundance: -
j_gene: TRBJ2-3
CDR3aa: CASVRDRGTPATQYF
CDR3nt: TGTGCCAGCGTTAGGGACAGGGGCACTCCGGCTACGCAGTATTTT

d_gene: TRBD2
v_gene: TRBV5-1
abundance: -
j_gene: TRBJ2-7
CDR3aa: CASSRIGLGTNEQYF
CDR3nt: TGCGCCAGCAGCCGGATCGGACTAGGAACCAACGAGCAGTACTTC

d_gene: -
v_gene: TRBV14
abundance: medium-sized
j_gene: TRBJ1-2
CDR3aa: CASSQGLNYGYTF
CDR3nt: TGTGCCAGCAGCCAAGGGCTTAACTATGGCTACACCTTC

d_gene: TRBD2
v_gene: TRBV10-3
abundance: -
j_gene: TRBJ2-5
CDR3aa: CAISETSGRRETQYF
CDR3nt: TGTGCCATCAGTGAAACTAGCGGGAGAAGGGAGACCCAGTACTTC

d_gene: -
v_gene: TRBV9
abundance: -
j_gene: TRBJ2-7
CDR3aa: CASSATSGDPSYEQYF
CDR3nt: TGTGCCAGCAGCGCAACTTCAGGGGATCCCTCCTACGAGCAGTACTTC

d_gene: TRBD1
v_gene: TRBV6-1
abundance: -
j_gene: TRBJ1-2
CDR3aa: CASTGQLGIGYTF
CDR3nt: TGTGCCAGTACGGGACAGCTGGGGATCGGCTACACCTTC

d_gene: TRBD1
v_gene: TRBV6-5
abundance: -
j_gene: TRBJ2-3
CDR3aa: CASSWTGESADTQYF
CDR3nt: TGTGCCAGCAGTTGGACAGGGGAGAGTGCAGATACGCAGTATTTT

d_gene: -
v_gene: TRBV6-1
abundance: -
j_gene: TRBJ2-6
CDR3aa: CASSGTPAASGANVLTF
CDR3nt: TGTGCCAGCAGTGGCACACCAGCGGCCTCTGGGGCCAACGTCCTGACTTTC

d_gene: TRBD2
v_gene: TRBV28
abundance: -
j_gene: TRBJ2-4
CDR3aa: CASSFSLAGVSKNIQYF
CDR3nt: TGTGCCAGCAGTTTCAGCCTAGCGGGGGTATCTAAAAACATTCAGTACTTC

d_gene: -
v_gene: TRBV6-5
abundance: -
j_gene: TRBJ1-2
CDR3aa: CASSYSGQNNYGYTF
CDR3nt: TGTGCCAGCAGTTACTCTGGACAGAATAACTATGGCTACACCTTC

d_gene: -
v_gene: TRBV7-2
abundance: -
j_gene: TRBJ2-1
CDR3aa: CASSLVLVGRGVYNEQFF
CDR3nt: TGTGCCAGCAGCTTAGTGTTGGTGGGCAGGGGAGTTTACAATGAGCAGTTCTTC

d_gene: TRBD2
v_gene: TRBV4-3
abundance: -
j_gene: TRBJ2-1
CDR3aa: CASSLLAGNNEQFF
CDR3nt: TGCGCCAGCAGCCTCCTAGCGGGAAACAATGAGCAGTTCTTC

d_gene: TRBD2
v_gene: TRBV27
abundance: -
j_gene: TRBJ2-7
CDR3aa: CASSSVGLAGGRSYEQYF
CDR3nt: TGTGCCAGCAGTTCCGTGGGACTAGCGGGAGGTCGCTCCTACGAGCAGTACTTC

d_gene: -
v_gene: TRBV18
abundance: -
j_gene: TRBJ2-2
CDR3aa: CASSSIRQTNTGELFF
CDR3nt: TGTGCCAGCTCATCAATCCGACAAACGAACACCGGGGAGCTGTTTTTT

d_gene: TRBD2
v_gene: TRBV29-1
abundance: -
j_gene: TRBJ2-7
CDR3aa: CSVSRGGQNEQYF
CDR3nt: TGCAGCGTTTCTCGGGGGGGGCAGAACGAGCAGTACTTC

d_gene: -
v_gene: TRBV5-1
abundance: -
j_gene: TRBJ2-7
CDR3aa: CASSLAPGNSYEQYF
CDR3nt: TGCGCCAGCAGCTTGGCCCCAGGGAACTCCTACGAGCAGTACTTC

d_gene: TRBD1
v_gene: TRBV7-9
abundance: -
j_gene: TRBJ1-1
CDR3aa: CASSPPDRAEAFF
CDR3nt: TGTGCCAGCAGCCCACCCGACAGGGCTGAAGCTTTCTTT

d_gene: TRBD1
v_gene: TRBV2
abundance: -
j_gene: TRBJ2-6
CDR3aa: CASSARTGYYSGANVLTF
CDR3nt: TGTGCCAGCAGTGCCCGGACAGGCTACTACTCTGGGGCCAACGTCCTGACTTTC

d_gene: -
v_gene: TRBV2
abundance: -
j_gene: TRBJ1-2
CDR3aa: CASSQLAGTAGYTF
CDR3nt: TGTGCCAGCAGTCAGCTTGCAGGGACTGCTGGCTACACCTTC

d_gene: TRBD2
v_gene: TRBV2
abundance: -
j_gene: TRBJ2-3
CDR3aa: CASSDGVAGPTDTQYF
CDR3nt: TGTGCCAGCAGTGATGGGGTAGCGGGTCCCACAGATACGCAGTATTTT

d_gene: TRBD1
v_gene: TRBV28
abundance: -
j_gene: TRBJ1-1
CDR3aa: CASSPRRGRGFGTEAFF
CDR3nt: TGTGCCAGCAGTCCCCGCAGGGGGCGAGGATTTGGCACTGAAGCTTTCTTT

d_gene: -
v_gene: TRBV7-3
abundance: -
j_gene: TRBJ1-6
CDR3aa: CASSLTVGRVQPMPLHF
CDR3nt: TGTGCCAGCAGCTTAACAGTGGGTCGCGTACAGCCGATGCCCCTCCACTTT

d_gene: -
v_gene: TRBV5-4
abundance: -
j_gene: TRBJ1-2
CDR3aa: CASSSQALDGYTF
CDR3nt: TGTGCCAGCAGCTCACAGGCGCTGGATGGCTACACCTTC

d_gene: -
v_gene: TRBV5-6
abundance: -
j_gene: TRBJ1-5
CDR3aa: CASSLAEGGGNQPQHF
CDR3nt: TGTGCCAGCAGCTTGGCCGAAGGGGGGGGCAATCAGCCCCAGCATTTT

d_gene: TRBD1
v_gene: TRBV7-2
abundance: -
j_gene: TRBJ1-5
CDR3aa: CASSYDRGWQPQHF
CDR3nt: TGTGCCAGCAGCTATGACAGGGGATGGCAGCCCCAGCATTTT

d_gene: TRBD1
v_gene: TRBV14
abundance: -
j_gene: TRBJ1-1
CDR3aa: CASSQETGVNTEAFF
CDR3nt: TGTGCCAGCAGCCAAGAAACAGGGGTCAACACTGAAGCTTTCTTT